This entry lists 29 T cell receptor beta chains sequenced from one sample in a study of immune evolution from preneoplasia to lung adenocarcinoma. Here immunoSEQ multiplex PCR was the method, and the copy in TCRdb shows in-frame clones only, minus some. This table has 6,000 to 8,000 clones, approximately 79% appearing once. The source material was FFPE minimally invasive lung adenocarcinoma tissue. The receptors were sampled from a person aged 50-75 years with lung adenocarcinoma.

The gene calls are TRBV5-1 and TRBJ1-2; D remains ambiguous. The CDR3 is 13 amino acids. V lost 2 bases and J 3 bases, leaving 8 bases between the germline ends. Germline values: CDR1 SGHRS, CDR2 YFSETQ. CDR3 protein: CASSFSPDYGYTF. The CDR3 DNA is TGCGCCAGCAGCTTCTCACCAGACTATGGCTACACCTTC.

The rearrangement uses TRBV2 and TRBJ2-6; 8 bases agree with TRBD2. V shed 7 bases and J 1 base; nucleotides not matched to a gene: 3. CDR3 length equals 15 residues. Germline CDR1 and CDR2: SNHLY and FYNNEI. The CDR3 DNA is TGTGCCAGCACCGGGGGGGGGTCTGGGGCCAACGTCCTGACTTTC. Its translation is CASTGGGSGANVLTF.

The CDR3 sequence is CASSLGMGNYGYTF. The CDR3 DNA sequence: TGCGCCAGCAGCTTGGGTATGGGAAACTATGGCTACACCTTC. The rearrangement links TRBV5-1 to TRBJ1-2, with D unclear. Trimming cost V 0 bases and J 2 bases, with 8 bases left between them. This CDR3 has 14 residues. Germline V CDR1 and CDR2: SGHRS, YFSETQ.

This chain links TRBV28 with TRBJ1-4; D is uncertain. V lost 6 bases and J 8 bases, leaving 13 bases between the germline ends. CDR1 is MDHEN and CDR2 is SYDVKM in the germline V gene. This CDR3 region has 13 residues. This CDR3 reads CASRTFPTEKLFF. Written as DNA, the CDR3 is TGTGCCAGCAGAACCTTTCCGACCGAAAAACTGTTTTTT.

This clone was observed a single time. The J gene is TRBJ1-1, the V gene TRBV9; perhaps TRBD1 as D (5 bases). The V gene's germline CDR1 is SGDLS and CDR2 YYNGEE. The CDR3 covers 15 residues. The V and J ends lost 3 bases and 6 bases respectively, with 18 bases between them. CDR3 sequence reads: CASSASTGQGSEAFF. The CDR3 DNA follows: TGTGCCAGCAGCGCGTCAACTGGGCAGGGTTCTGAAGCTTTCTTT.

The J gene is TRBJ1-1, the V gene TRBV28; D not resolved. CDR1 and CDR2 from the germline V gene are MDHEN and SYDVKM. Trimming cost V 5 bases and J 1 base, with 11 bases left between them. The length of the CDR3 is 14 residues. The CDR3 here is CASSGFEGNTEAFF. The CDR3 coding sequence is TGTGCCAGCAGTGGCTTTGAGGGGAACACTGAAGCTTTCTTT.

The chain uses TRBV7-2 and TRBJ2-1; maybe TRBD1 (6 bases). The V end was cut by 4 bases, the J end by 4 bases, with 14 bases between. The CDR3 contains 15 residues. Germline V gene data show CDR1 as SGHTA and CDR2 as FQGNSA. CDR3: CASSSRDTGYNEQFF. CDR3 DNA sequence: TGTGCCAGCAGCTCCCGGGACACGGGATACAATGAGCAGTTCTTC.

V gene TRBV7-2 combines with J gene TRBJ2-2, with TRBD1 matching over 7 bases. There are 14 residues in the CDR3. Trimming cost V 6 bases and J 3 bases; bases outside gene matches: 4. Germline CDR1 and CDR2: SGHTA and FQGNSA. The chain's CDR3 is CASSPTGDTGELFF. CDR3 bases: TGTGCCAGCAGTCCAACAGGGGACACCGGGGAGCTGTTTTTT. The full variable domain, completed using reference TRBV7-2 and TRBJ2-2, is GAGVSQSPSNKVTEKGKDVELRCDPISGHTALYWYRQSLGQGLEFLIYFQGNSAPDKSGLPSDRFSAERTGGSVSTLTIQRTQQEDSAVYLCASSPTGDTGELFFGEGSRLTVL.

The CDR3 nucleotides read TGTGCCAGCAGGACCGGCGGGGGCCTTATCTCCTACAATGAGCAGTTCTTC. Residues: CASRTGGGLISYNEQFF. The genes are TRBV2 and TRBJ2-1; perhaps TRBD2 as D (7 bases). V was trimmed by 6 bases and J by 0 bases, leaving 18 bases between them. The CDR3 covers 17 residues. From germline, CDR1 is SNHLY and CDR2 FYNNEI.

The sample holds a few counts of this clone. V is TRBV23-1 and J is TRBJ1-5; D is unresolved. TRBV23-1 is placed among ORFs of uncertain function. The CDR3 has 18 residues. Trimming removed 2 bases at V and 5 bases at J, with 22 bases between. This chain's CDR3 is CASSQLTHTTWPYQPQHF. The CDR3 nucleotides read TGCGCCAGCAGTCAACTAACTCACACGACCTGGCCCTATCAGCCCCAGCATTTT.

The chain couples TRBV7-2 to TRBJ2-7; TRBD2 matches at 8 bases. CDR3 length equals 14 residues. The germline V gene has CDR1 SGHTA and CDR2 FQGNSA. Unmatched junction bases numbered 5, after V lost 5 bases and J lost 2 bases. This CDR3 is CASSPMGLAYEQYF. CDR3 in DNA: TGTGCCAGCAGCCCAATGGGACTAGCCTACGAGCAGTACTTC. The full variable domain, completed using reference TRBV7-2 and TRBJ2-7, is GAGVSQSPSNKVTEKGKDVELRCDPISGHTALYWYRQSLGQGLEFLIYFQGNSAPDKSGLPSDRFSAERTGGSVSTLTIQRTQQEDSAVYLCASSPMGLAYEQYFGPGTRLTVT.

This clone was recorded only once. One junction end does not reproduce the germline sequence, and a read error may be involved. The same CDR3 also results from other DNA sequences found in this sample. V gene TRBV9 combines with J gene TRBJ2-2; 9 nucleotides line up with TRBD2. Germline loops: CDR1 SGDLS, CDR2 YYNGEE. The CDR3 runs 16 residues. The CDR3 DNA is TGTGCCAGCAGGGGGGGGCCTAGCGGGAACACCGGGGAGCTATTTTTT. Protein product: CASRGGPSGNTGELFF.

V is TRBV7-3 and J is TRBJ2-1; TRBD2 aligns across 9 bases. CDR3 size: 15 residues. From germline, CDR1 is SGHTA and CDR2 FQGTGA. Unmatched junction bases numbered 7, after V lost 6 bases and J lost 4 bases. The CDR3 region is CASSPRTSEYNEQFF. For the CDR3, the DNA is TGTGCCAGCAGTCCCCGGACTAGCGAGTACAATGAGCAGTTCTTC.

This chain connects TRBV15 to TRBJ1-3; 7 positions agree with TRBD1. The V and J ends lost 2 bases and 8 bases, in that order; junction bases with no gene match: 6. The CDR3 sequence is 14 residues long. Germline V lookup: CDR1 LNHNV, CDR2 YYDKDF (reference sequence). CDR3 DNA sequence: TGTGCCACCAGCAGAAGCAGGGGGGGGGACACCATATATTTT. The encoded protein is CATSRSRGGDTIYF.

This clone appeared a single time. This chain joins TRBV25-1 and TRBJ1-6; no definite D call. The CDR3 has 12 residues. Germline assignment: CDR1 MGHDK and CDR2 SYGVNS. Between the trimmed V and J ends, which lost 1 base and 9 bases, there was a span of 4 bases. CDR3 DNA sequence: TGTGCCAGCAGTGAATCGGTTTCACCCCTCCACTTT. Amino acid sequence: CASSESVSPLHF.

The chain joins TRBV7-2 to TRBJ2-5; D is unclear. V was cut by 3 bases and J by 4 bases, with 9 bases left in between. The germline CDR1 and CDR2 sequences are SGHTA and FQGNSA. This CDR3 has 13 residues. The CDR3 spells CASSLGIAETQYF. As DNA, the CDR3 is TGTGCCAGCAGCTTGGGGATTGCAGAGACCCAGTACTTC.

V usage is TRBV4-3 and J usage is TRBJ2-7; maybe TRBD1 (5 bases). Germline loops: CDR1 LGHNA, CDR2 YSLEER. The CDR3 is 15 amino acids. V lost 0 bases to trimming and J lost 3 bases, with 12 bases between them. CDR3 in amino acids: CASSQDWQTDYEQYF. The DNA of the CDR3 is TGCGCCAGCAGCCAAGATTGGCAGACAGACTACGAGCAGTACTTC.

The chain uses TRBV5-1 and TRBJ2-7, with D possibly called TRBD1 or TRBD2 (5 bases each). The V gene's germline CDR1 is SGHRS and CDR2 YFSETQ. The CDR3 runs to 15 residues. Deletions cut 2 bases from V and 3 bases from J, with 15 bases between. Here the CDR3 reads CASSLGDGTGYEQYF. The CDR3 DNA reads as TGCGCCAGCAGCTTAGGGGACGGAACCGGCTACGAGCAGTACTTC.

Here the CDR3 reads CASSWGEQPQHF. The DNA of the CDR3 is TGTGCCAGCAGTTGGGGTGAGCAGCCCCAGCATTTT. The J gene is TRBJ1-5, the V gene TRBV6-5; D call uncertain. The ends were cut back, 4 bases at V and 7 bases at J, with 8 bases in the middle. The V gene's germline CDR1 is MNHEY and CDR2 SVGAGI. The CDR3 covers 12 residues.

The J gene is TRBJ1-5, the V gene TRBV6-6, with no clear D. V shed 5 bases and J shed 7 bases, with 12 bases lying between them. This CDR3 is 13 amino acids long. Looked up from germline, CDR1 is MNHNY and CDR2 is SVGAGI (reference sequence). The CDR3 protein is CASSPPGRQPQHF. For the CDR3, the DNA is TGTGCCAGCAGTCCACCTGGGAGGCAGCCCCAGCATTTT.

This rearrangement joins TRBV4-1 to TRBJ2-3; TRBD2 matches at 16 bases. Trimming took 4 bases from V and 4 from J; bases not matched to a gene: 2. This CDR3 spans 16 amino acids. Germline CDR1 reads MGHRA; CDR2 reads YSYEKL. CDR3 sequence reads: CASSLGLAGGSDTQYF. CDR3 bases: TGCGCCAGCAGCCTGGGACTAGCGGGAGGGTCAGATACGCAGTATTTT.

The chain carries TRBV14 and TRBJ1-6, with 10 bases matching TRBD1. CDR1 and CDR2 from the germline V gene are SGHDN and FVKESK. V was pared by 2 bases and J by 10 bases, with 5 bases of the junction left unmatched. The CDR3 covers 15 residues. CDR3 amino acids: CASSQRDRGKSPLHF. In nucleotides, the CDR3 is TGTGCCAGCAGCCAAAGGGACAGGGGAAAATCACCCCTCCACTTT. The full variable domain, completed using reference TRBV14 and TRBJ1-6, is EAGVTQFPSHSVIEKGQTVTLRCDPISGHDNLYWYRRVMGKEIKFLLHFVKESKQDESGMPNNRFLAERTGGTYSTLKVQPAELEDSGVYFCASSQRDRGKSPLHFGNGTRLTVT.

V is TRBV10-2 and J is TRBJ2-7; no clear D gene. This CDR3 spans 14 amino acids. Trimming cost V 2 bases and J 7 bases, with 15 bases left between them. Germline CDR1 WSHSY, CDR2 SAAADI. CDR3 nucleotides: TGCGCCAGCAGTGAGCTAGATCCACTGGGAGAGCAGTACTTC. Translating it yields CASSELDPLGEQYF.

The rearrangement joins TRBV2 to TRBJ1-1; D not certain. This CDR3 contains 11 residues. Trimming took 6 bases from V and 7 from J, leaving 9 bases between them. The germline CDR1 and CDR2 sequences are SNHLY and FYNNEI. The CDR3 nucleotides read TGTGCCAGCAGCCCTTTGCTTGAAGCTTTCTTT. Translation gives CASSPLLEAFF.

The chain couples TRBV6-1 to TRBJ1-1, with a possible D match to TRBD1 (5 bases). V was pared by 6 bases and J by 3 bases, with 8 bases between. Germline lookup yields CDR1 MNHNS and CDR2 SASEGT. There are 12 residues in the CDR3. CDR3 nucleotide sequence: TGTGCCAGCAGAAGAGGGGACACTGAAGCTTTCTTT. This translates into CASRRGDTEAFF.

This clone has only a few counts. V gene TRBV6-5 combines with J gene TRBJ2-7, with 9 bases identical to TRBD1. V gave up 2 bases and J gave up 3 bases; unmatched junction bases: 2. CDR3 size: 14 residues. Per the germline V gene, CDR1 is MNHEY and CDR2 is SVGAGI. CDR3 in DNA: TGTGCCAGCAGTTACGGACAGGGGAGCTACGAGCAGTACTTC. This codes for CASSYGQGSYEQYF.

The chain joins TRBV5-6 to TRBJ2-3, with 8 bases that match TRBD1. Looked up from germline, CDR1 is SGHDT and CDR2 is YYEEEE. The CDR3 length is 15 residues. J gave up 3 bases and V 1 base, and 4 bases lay outside the gene matches. The CDR3 here is CASSLLQGVTDTQYF. The CDR3 nucleotides are TGTGCCAGCAGCTTGTTACAGGGGGTGACAGATACGCAGTATTTT.

The chain couples TRBV28 to TRBJ1-5; no clear D. This CDR3 comprises 15 residues. V shed 6 bases and J shed 0 bases, with 12 bases lying between them. The germline V gene has CDR1 MDHEN and CDR2 SYDVKM. CDR3 coding DNA: TGTGCCAGCAGGCGGACGGTATATAGCAATCAGCCCCAGCATTTT. It is translated as CASRRTVYSNQPQHF.

CDR3 in DNA: TGTGCCAGCAGTCCTAGTACCTCCTACGAGCAGTACTTC. Translated, it gives CASSPSTSYEQYF. The chain is built from TRBV6-5 and TRBJ2-7, with D unresolved. CDR3 length equals 13 residues. Germline values: CDR1 MNHEY, CDR2 SVGAGI. V lost 5 bases to trimming and J lost 0 bases, with 8 bases between them.